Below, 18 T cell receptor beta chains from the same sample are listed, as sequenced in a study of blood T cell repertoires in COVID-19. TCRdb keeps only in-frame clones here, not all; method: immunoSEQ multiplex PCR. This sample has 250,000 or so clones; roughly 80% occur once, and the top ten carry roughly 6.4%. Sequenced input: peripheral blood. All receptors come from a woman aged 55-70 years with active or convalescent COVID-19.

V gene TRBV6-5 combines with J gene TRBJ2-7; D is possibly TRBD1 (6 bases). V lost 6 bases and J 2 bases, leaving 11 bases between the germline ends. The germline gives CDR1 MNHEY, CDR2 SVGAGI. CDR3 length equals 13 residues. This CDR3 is CASRKDSTYEQYV. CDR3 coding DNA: TGTGCCAGCAGGAAGGACAGCACCTACGAGCAGTACGTC.

The CDR3 DNA follows: TGTGCCAGCAGCCGACAGGTCTGGGGCCCCCCCGAAGATACGCAGTATTTT. As protein: CASSRQVWGPPEDTQYF. The rearrangement joins TRBV16 to TRBJ2-3; possible D gene TRBD1, 6 bases. CDR3 size: 17 residues. Trimming took off 4 bases at V and 5 bases at J, with 22 bases between the two ends. CDR1 and CDR2 (germline): KGHSY, FQNENV.

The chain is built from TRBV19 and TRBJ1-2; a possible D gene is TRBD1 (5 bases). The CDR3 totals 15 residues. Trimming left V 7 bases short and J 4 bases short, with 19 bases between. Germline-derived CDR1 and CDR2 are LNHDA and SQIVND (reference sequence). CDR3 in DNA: TGTGCCAGTACCTCTACGTCCCAGGGCGGCTATGGCTACACCTTC. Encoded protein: CASTSTSQGGYGYTF.

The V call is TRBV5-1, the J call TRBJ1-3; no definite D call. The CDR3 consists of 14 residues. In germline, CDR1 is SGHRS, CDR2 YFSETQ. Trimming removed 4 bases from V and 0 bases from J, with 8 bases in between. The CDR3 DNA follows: TGCGCCAGCAGCCCTCGGGACTCTGGAAACACCATATATTTT. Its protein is CASSPRDSGNTIYF.

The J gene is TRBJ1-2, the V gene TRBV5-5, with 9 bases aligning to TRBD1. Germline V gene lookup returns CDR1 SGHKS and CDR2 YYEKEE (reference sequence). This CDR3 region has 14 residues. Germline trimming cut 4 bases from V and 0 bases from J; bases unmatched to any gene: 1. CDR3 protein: CASSRDRANYGYTF. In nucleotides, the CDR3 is TGTGCCAGCAGCAGGGACAGGGCTAACTATGGCTACACCTTC.

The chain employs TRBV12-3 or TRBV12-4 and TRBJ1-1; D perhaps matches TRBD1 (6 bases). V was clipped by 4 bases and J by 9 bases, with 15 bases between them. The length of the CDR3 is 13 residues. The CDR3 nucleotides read TGTGCCAGCAGTTCAGGGGTGGCAACCAAAGCTTTCTTT. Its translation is CASSSGVATKAFF.

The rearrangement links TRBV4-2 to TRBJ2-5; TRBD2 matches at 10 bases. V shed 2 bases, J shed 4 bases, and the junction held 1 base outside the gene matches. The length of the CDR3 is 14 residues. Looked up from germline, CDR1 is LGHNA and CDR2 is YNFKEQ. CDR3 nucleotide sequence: TGTGCCAGCAGCCAACCTAGCGGGGGAGAGACCCAGTACTTC. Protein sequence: CASSQPSGGETQYF.

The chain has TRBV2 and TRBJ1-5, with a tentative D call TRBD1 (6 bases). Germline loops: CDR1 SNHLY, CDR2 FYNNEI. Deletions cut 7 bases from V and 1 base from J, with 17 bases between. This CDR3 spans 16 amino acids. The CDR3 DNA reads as TGTGCCAGCACCAGGACAGTCAGGAGGAGCAATCAGCCCCAGCATTTT. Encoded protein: CASTRTVRRSNQPQHF.

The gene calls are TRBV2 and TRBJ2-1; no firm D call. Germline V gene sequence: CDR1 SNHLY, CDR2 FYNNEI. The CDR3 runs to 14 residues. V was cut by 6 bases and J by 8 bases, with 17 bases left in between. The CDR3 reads CASSPITREDEQFF. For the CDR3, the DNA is TGTGCCAGCAGCCCGATAACAAGAGAGGATGAGCAGTTCTTC.

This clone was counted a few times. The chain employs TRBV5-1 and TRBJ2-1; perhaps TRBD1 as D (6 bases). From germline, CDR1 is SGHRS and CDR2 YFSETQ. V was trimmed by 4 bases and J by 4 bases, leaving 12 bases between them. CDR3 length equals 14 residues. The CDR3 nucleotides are TGCGCCAGCAGCGTCAGGGGCGATTACAATGAGCAGTTCTTC. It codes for CASSVRGDYNEQFF.

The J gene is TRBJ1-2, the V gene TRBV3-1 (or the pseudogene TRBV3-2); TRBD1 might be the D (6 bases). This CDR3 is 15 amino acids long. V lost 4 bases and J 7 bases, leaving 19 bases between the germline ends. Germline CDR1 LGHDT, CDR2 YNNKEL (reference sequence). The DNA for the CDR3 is TGTGCCAGCAGCCTGTATCTACAGGGACGCTCTGGCTACACCTTC. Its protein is CASSLYLQGRSGYTF.

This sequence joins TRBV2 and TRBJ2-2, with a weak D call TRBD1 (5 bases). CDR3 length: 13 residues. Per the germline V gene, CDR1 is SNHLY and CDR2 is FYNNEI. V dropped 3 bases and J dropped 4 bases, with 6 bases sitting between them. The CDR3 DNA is TGTGCCAGCAGTGACAGGGTCACCGGGGAGCTGTTTTTT. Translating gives CASSDRVTGELFF.

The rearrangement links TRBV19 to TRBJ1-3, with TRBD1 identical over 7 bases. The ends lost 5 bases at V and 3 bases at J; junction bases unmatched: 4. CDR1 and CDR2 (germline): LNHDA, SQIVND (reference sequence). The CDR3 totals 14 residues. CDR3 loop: CASSLGQVGNTIYF. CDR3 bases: TGTGCCAGTAGTCTCGGACAGGTTGGAAACACCATATATTTT.

The chain's CDR3 is CASSPTGVNEKLFF. DNA of the CDR3: TGTGCCAGCAGCCCGACAGGAGTTAATGAAAAACTGTTTTTT. The chain recombines TRBV11-3 with TRBJ1-4; maybe TRBD1 (6 bases). V was shortened by 5 bases and J by 4 bases, with 11 bases between the two germline ends. Germline CDR1 is SGHNT and CDR2 is YENEEA. The CDR3 length is 14 residues.

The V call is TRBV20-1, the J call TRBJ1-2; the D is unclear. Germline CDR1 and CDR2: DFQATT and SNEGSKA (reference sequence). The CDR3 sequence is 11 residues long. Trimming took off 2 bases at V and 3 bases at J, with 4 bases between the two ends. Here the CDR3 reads CSARSDYGYTF. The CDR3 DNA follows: TGCAGTGCTAGATCTGACTATGGCTACACCTTC.

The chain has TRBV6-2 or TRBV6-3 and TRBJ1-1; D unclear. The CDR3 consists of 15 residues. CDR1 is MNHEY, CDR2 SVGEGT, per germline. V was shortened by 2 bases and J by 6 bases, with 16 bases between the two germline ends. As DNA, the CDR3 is TGTGCCAGCAGTTACCCCGTGGGAGGGTGGGCTGAAGCTTTCTTT. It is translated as CASSYPVGGWAEAFF.

The CDR3 sequence: CASRTDANTGELFF. DNA of the CDR3: TGTGCCAGCAGGACAGACGCGAACACCGGGGAGCTGTTTTTT. The chain employs TRBV2 and TRBJ2-2; D possibly corresponds to TRBD1 (5 bases). CDR1 is SNHLY and CDR2 is FYNNEI in the germline V gene. This CDR3 has 14 residues. Deletions cut 6 bases from V and 0 bases from J, with 8 bases between. Complete variable domain (other parts from reference TRBV2 and TRBJ2-2): EPEVTQTPSHQVTQMGQEVILRCVPISNHLYFYWYRQILGQKVEFLVSFYNNEISEKSEIFDDQFSVERPDGSNFTLKIRSTKLEDSAMYFCASRTDANTGELFFGEGSRLTVL.

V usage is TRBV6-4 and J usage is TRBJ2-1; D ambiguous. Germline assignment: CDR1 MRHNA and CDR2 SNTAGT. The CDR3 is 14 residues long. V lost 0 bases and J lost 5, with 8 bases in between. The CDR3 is CASSDSRRNNEQFF. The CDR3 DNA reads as TGTGCCAGCAGTGACTCGCGGCGGAACAATGAGCAGTTCTTC.